This T cell receptor (beta chain) was found in a study of T cells in Graves' hyperthyroidism and ophthalmopathy. This clonotype was detected ten times or more. V was pared by 2 bases and J by 4 bases, with 9 bases between. The CDR3 spans 13 residues. TCR beta CDR3 region amplification was performed from RNA transcripts. RT-PCR in the first round (using the HTBI primer set) targeted the TCR CDR3. MiXCR was run by TCRdb on the multiplex PCR reads, yielding one entry per CDR3 protein. The profile shows around 340,000 distinct CDR3 sequences, over 15% of them singletons. What was sequenced was blood. The receptor's source is a middle-aged woman with Graves' ophthalmopathy. The chain carries TRBV12-3 or TRBV12-4 and TRBJ2-7, with D perhaps matching TRBD2 (5 bases). CDR3 nucleotides: TGTGCCAGCAGTTTATCCGGGATGTACGAGCAGTACTTC. This codes for CASSLSGMYEQYF.